These 21 T cell receptor beta chains share one sample of origin, sequenced in a study of blood T cell repertoires in COVID-19. The assay was immunoSEQ multiplex PCR, and TCRdb's table has in-frame clones only and misses some. The table includes 100,000 to 140,000 clones, roughly 83% detected once. Sequencing was carried out using peripheral blood. The source is a human donor in a cohort sampled during active COVID-19.

This chain uses TRBV9 with TRBJ2-2, with D possibly being TRBD2 (5 bases). V shed 4 bases and J shed 6 bases, with 13 bases lying between them. Per the germline V gene, CDR1 is SGDLS and CDR2 is YYNGEE. The CDR3 extends over 14 amino acids. DNA for the CDR3: TGTGCCAGCAGCTCCGGGAACTCACCCGGGGAGCTGTTTTTT. Translating it yields CASSSGNSPGELFF.

The chain combines TRBV14 with TRBJ1-1; 9 positions match TRBD1. The CDR3 has 13 amino acids. J lost 0 bases, V lost 8 bases, and 1 base had no gene match. From germline, CDR1 is SGHDN and CDR2 FVKESK. CDR3 protein: CASRTGVNTEAFF. The CDR3 DNA follows: TGTGCCAGCCGGACAGGGGTGAACACTGAAGCTTTCTTT.

The J gene is TRBJ1-4, the V gene TRBV28; no clear D. Trimming stripped 5 bases from V and 0 bases from J, with 10 bases between. From germline, CDR1 is MDHEN and CDR2 SYDVKM. The CDR3 contains 15 residues. CDR3 protein: CASSAVQATNEKLFF. The CDR3 region has the DNA TGTGCCAGCAGTGCGGTACAAGCAACTAATGAAAAACTGTTTTTT.

This clone was detected a few times. The chain combines TRBV7-6 with TRBJ2-7; 13 bases match TRBD2. Germline V gives CDR1 SGHVS, CDR2 FNYEAQ. The length of the CDR3 is 18 residues. Germline trimming cut 2 bases from V and 4 bases from J; bases unmatched to any gene: 11. CDR3 loop: CASSLQGLAGSLGYEQYF. CDR3 bases: TGTGCCAGCAGCTTACAGGGACTAGCGGGGTCCTTGGGGTACGAGCAGTACTTC.

About this clone itself: At the DNA level, this CDR3 is encoded by other sequences in the same sample as well. The chain links TRBV7-2 to TRBJ2-7; 7 nucleotides line up with TRBD2. CDR1 is SGHTA, CDR2 FQGNSA, per germline. CDR3 length equals 15 residues. The J segment lost 4 bases and the V segment lost 1 base, leaving 7 bases of the junction unmatched. The CDR3 here is CASSLGTSDSYEQYF. In nucleotides, the CDR3 is TGTGCCAGCAGCTTAGGCACTAGCGATTCGTACGAGCAGTACTTC.

The chain carries TRBV19 and TRBJ2-7; 11 bases line up with TRBD1. Germline V gene sequence: CDR1 LNHDA, CDR2 SQIVND (reference sequence). V was pared by 5 bases and J by 5 bases, with 14 bases of the junction left unmatched. The CDR3 length is 17 residues. In nucleotides, the CDR3 is TGTGCCAGTAGTGGAAACCCCCGGGACAGGGGGGCCCACGAGCAGTACTTC. This sequence encodes CASSGNPRDRGAHEQYF.

The V gene is TRBV30, the J gene TRBJ2-2; D uncertain. V gave up 3 bases and J gave up 4 bases, with 12 bases separating them. Germline V gene data show CDR1 as GTSNPN and CDR2 as SVGIG (reference sequence). The CDR3 has 14 residues. CDR3 coding DNA: TGTGCCTGGAGAAAGGCCTCTAGCACCGGGGAGCTGTTTTTT. Translating gives CAWRKASSTGELFF.

The chain recombines TRBV18 with TRBJ2-5; 10 bases are shared with TRBD1. CDR1 and CDR2 from the germline V gene are KGHSH and LQKENI. V shed 3 bases, J shed 5 bases, and the junction held 12 bases outside the gene matches. The length of the CDR3 is 17 residues. The DNA for the CDR3 is TGTGCCAGCTCACCGCTGACAGGGGGCGGGTCGTTGGAGACCCAGTACTTC. This sequence encodes CASSPLTGGGSLETQYF.

The chain has TRBV28 and TRBJ1-1; D is uncertain. In germline, CDR1 is MDHEN, CDR2 SYDVKM. The CDR3 has 14 amino acids. The V and J ends lost 8 bases and 3 bases respectively, with 16 bases between them. The chain's CDR3 is CASGYNHGDTEAFF. The CDR3 DNA is TGTGCCAGCGGATATAATCACGGGGACACTGAAGCTTTCTTT. Combining the CDR3 with reference TRBV28 and TRBJ1-1 gives the whole variable domain DVKVTQSSRYLVKRTGEKVFLECVQDMDHENMFWYRQDPGLGLRLIYFSYDVKMKEKGDIPEGYSVSREKKERFSLILESASTNQTSMYLCASGYNHGDTEAFFGQGTRLTVV.

The sample holds one count of this clone. The CDR3 region has the DNA TGTGCCATCAGGACAGCTTCTAGCACAGATACGCAGTATTTT. It specifies CAIRTASSTDTQYF. The chain joins TRBV10-3 to TRBJ2-3; perhaps TRBD1 as D (5 bases). V was cut by 6 bases and J by 0 bases, with 10 bases left in between. Per germline, CDR1 ENHRY and CDR2 SYGVKD. The CDR3 extends over 14 amino acids.

V is TRBV5-1 and J is TRBJ2-7; 7 bases fit TRBD1. V was pared by 0 bases and J by 2 bases, with 5 bases of the junction left unmatched. The CDR3 spans 15 residues. Germline V gene sequence: CDR1 SGHRS, CDR2 YFSETQ. The CDR3 bases are TGCGCCAGCAGCTTGGAGGCAGGGGGAACCTACGAGCAGTACTTC. Protein: CASSLEAGGTYEQYF.

The CDR3 loop is CASSSLEHYGYTF. For the CDR3, the DNA is TGTGCCAGCAGCTCCTTGGAGCACTATGGCTACACCTTC. This chain uses TRBV7-9 with TRBJ1-2; no clear D gene. The CDR3 spans 13 residues. Germline V lookup: CDR1 SEHNR, CDR2 FQNEAQ (reference sequence). The V gene lost 4 bases and the J gene lost 3 bases, with 9 bases spanning the gap.

This sequence joins TRBV7-8 and TRBJ2-7; 9 nucleotides match TRBD1. V gave up 5 bases and J gave up 3 bases; unmatched junction bases: 5. The CDR3 is 14 amino acids. Looked up from germline, CDR1 is SGHVS and CDR2 is FQNEAQ. This CDR3 reads CASSISDRGYEQYV. The CDR3 bases are TGTGCCAGCAGCATCTCGGACAGGGGCTACGAGCAGTACGTC.

This chain connects TRBV9 to TRBJ1-1; 7 bases align to TRBD1. Germline V gene data show CDR1 as SGDLS and CDR2 as YYNGEE. The ends lost 0 bases at V and 4 bases at J; junction bases unmatched: 6. The CDR3 loop spans 15 amino acids. Here the CDR3 reads CASSVGGGWFTEAFF. The CDR3 nucleotides are TGTGCCAGCAGCGTAGGAGGGGGCTGGTTCACTGAAGCTTTCTTT.

The chain uses TRBV28 and TRBJ2-2; 12 positions agree with TRBD2. The J segment lost 5 bases and the V segment lost 6 bases, leaving 22 bases of the junction unmatched. CDR3 length equals 21 residues. Germline V gene lookup returns CDR1 MDHEN and CDR2 SYDVKM. The CDR3 DNA is TGTGCCAGCAGAGAGTGGGGACTAGCGGGTGAATCCAGTATGAGGACCGGGGAGCTGTTTTTT. Protein: CASREWGLAGESSMRTGELFF.

This rearrangement joins TRBV10-3 to TRBJ2-7; tentatively, D is TRBD1 (6 bases). CDR3 length: 14 residues. Trimming removed 4 bases from V and 0 bases from J, with 10 bases in between. The germline gives CDR1 ENHRY, CDR2 SYGVKD. The DNA for the CDR3 is TGTGCCATCAGTGGACAGGAAAGCTCCTACGAGCAGTACTTC. Translated: CAISGQESSYEQYF.

With respect to this clone: A read error may produce the germline difference seen at one junction end. The chain recombines TRBV28 with TRBJ2-5; 13 bases are shared with TRBD2. The germline V gene encodes CDR1 MDHEN and CDR2 SYDVKM. The CDR3 extends over 16 amino acids. The CDR3 nucleotides are TGTGCCAGCAGTCACCAACTAGCGGGAGGGTCAGAGAACCAGTACTTC. Protein product: CASSHQLAGGSENQYF.

The genes are TRBV11-3 and TRBJ2-2, with TRBD1 matching over 7 bases. Germline V gene lookup returns CDR1 SGHNT and CDR2 YENEEA. The V and J ends lost 5 bases and 1 base, in that order; junction bases with no gene match: 4. The CDR3 extends over 15 amino acids. CDR3: CASSRGQQNTGELFF. CDR3 coding DNA: TGTGCCAGCAGCCGGGGACAGCAGAACACCGGGGAGCTGTTTTTT. The variable domain in full, completed from reference TRBV11-3 and TRBJ2-2, reads EAGVVQSPRYKIIEKKQPVAFWCNPISGHNTLYWYLQNLGQGPELLIRYENEEAVDDSQLPKDRFSAERLKGVDSTLKIQPAELGDSAVYLCASSRGQQNTGELFFGEGSRLTVL.

The chain combines TRBV24-1 with TRBJ2-5, with 9 bases fitting TRBD2. V gave up 4 bases and J gave up 5 bases; unmatched junction bases: 10. This CDR3 is built from 16 residues. Germline CDR1 reads KGHDR; CDR2 reads SFDVKD. The DNA of the CDR3 is TGTGCCACCAGTGACCCGGGACTAGCACCTGCGGAGACCCAGTACTTC. Its translation: CATSDPGLAPAETQYF.

The chain employs TRBV23-1 and TRBJ2-7; 8 bases fit TRBD1. TRBV23-1 counts as an open reading frame of uncertain function. The CDR3 runs to 18 residues. V shed 0 bases and J 0 bases; nucleotides not matched to a gene: 10. CDR3 region: CASSQSGDRCRDSYEQYV. The CDR3 DNA reads TGCGCCAGCAGTCAATCGGGGGACAGGTGCCGGGACTCCTACGAGCAGTACGTC.

The V and J genes are TRBV5-6 and TRBJ1-1; D is unresolved. V shed 1 base and J shed 1 base, with 5 bases lying between them. Germline values: CDR1 SGHDT, CDR2 YYEEEE. CDR3 length equals 13 residues. CDR3 DNA: TGTGCCAGCAGCTTGTCCAGGAACACTGAAGCTTTCTTT. Its protein is CASSLSRNTEAFF. Full variable domain (rest looked up from reference TRBV5-6 and TRBJ1-1): DAGVTQSPTHLIKTRGQQVTLRCSPKSGHDTVSWYQQALGQGPQFIFQYYEEEERQRGNFPDRFSGHQFPNYSSELNVNALLLGDSALYLCASSLSRNTEAFFGQGTRLTVV.